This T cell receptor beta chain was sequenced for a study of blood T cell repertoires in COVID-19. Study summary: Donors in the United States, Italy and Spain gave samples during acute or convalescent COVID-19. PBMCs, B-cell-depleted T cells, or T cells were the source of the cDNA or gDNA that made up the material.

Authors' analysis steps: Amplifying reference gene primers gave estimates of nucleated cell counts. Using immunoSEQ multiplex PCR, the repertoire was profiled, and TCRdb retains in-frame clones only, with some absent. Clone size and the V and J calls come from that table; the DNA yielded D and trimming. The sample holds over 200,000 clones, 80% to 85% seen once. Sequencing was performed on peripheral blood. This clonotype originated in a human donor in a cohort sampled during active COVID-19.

The CDR3, as DNA: TGTGCCAGCTCACCGCTTTCCGGGACAGGGCTCCACGAGCAGTACTTC. This translates into CASSPLSGTGLHEQYF. The chain employs TRBV18 and TRBJ2-7, with 9 bases that match TRBD1. The CDR3 length is 16 residues. The germline V gene has CDR1 KGHSH and CDR2 LQKENI. The V and J ends lost 3 bases and 5 bases, in that order; junction bases with no gene match: 11.